The following is a TCR beta chain sequence with its context. The data originate from a study of blood T cell repertoires in COVID-19. Study overall: COVID-19 samples collected from the United States, Italy and Spain covered acute and convalescent phases.

Method: immunoSEQ multiplex PCR; TCRdb's copy keeps in-frame clones and lacks some. The table shows more than 9,000 clones, with 65% to 90% occurring only once. V lost 4 bases and J lost 9, with 11 bases in between. The germline V gene encodes CDR1 SGHRS and CDR2 YFSETQ. This CDR3 has 11 amino acids. Material for sequencing was peripheral blood. The TCR sequence derives from a woman between 55 and 75 years old with acute or convalescent COVID-19. V gene TRBV5-1 combines with J gene TRBJ2-7, with D possibly matching TRBD1 (6 bases). The DNA for the CDR3 is TGCGCCAGCAGCGAGACAGGTACGCAGTACTTC. Translating gives CASSETGTQYF.